The rows below give T cell receptor beta chains drawn from one sample of a study of T cell repertoires in cytomegalovirus infection. One entry per CDR3 protein, called by TCRdb with MiXCR from the reads. Of fewer than 850,000 distinct CDR3 sequences in the sample, just under 30% were seen once. These TCRs' antigens remain unknown. Sequencing used cultured CD8+ T cells from PBMCs, obtained from culture after CMV antigen stimulation. These receptors were taken from a human donor in good health (CMV status not recorded). Some clones in this sample may be carry-over from other donors' samples. Each CDR3 is given with its conserved first and last residue. The order of the fields is clone size, D gene, J gene, V gene, CDR3 DNA, CDR3 protein. A D gene is named only where the DNA matches it firmly. Only some rows state a clone size, as once, few, many or a class for expanded clones.

- | - | TRBJ2-4 | TRBV5-1 | TGCGCCAGCAGCTTGGAACGGCGCCGGGACATTCAGTACTTC | CASSLERRRDIQYF
- | - | TRBJ1-2 | TRBV6-5 | TGTGCCAGCAGTCCCCTACGAGGCCGGGAACGGTATGGCTACACCTTC | CASSPLRGRERYGYTF
- | TRBD2 | TRBJ2-3 | TRBV6-6 | TGTGCCACCTCTGGGGAGGGGACAGATACGCAGTATTTT | CATSGEGTDTQYF
few | - | TRBJ2-6 | TRBV5-6 | TGTGCCAGCAGCTTGTTCCGGACTTTCAACGGGGCCAACGTCCTGACTTTC | CASSLFRTFNGANVLTF
- | - | TRBJ1-2 | TRBV7-3 | TGTGCCAGCAGCTCCACAGGGATCGGTGGAGGTGACTATGGCTACACCTTC | CASSSTGIGGGDYGYTF
- | - | TRBJ2-2 | TRBV10-3 | TGTGCCATCAGTGAACTGGCTTGGGACACCGGGGAGCTGTTTTTT | CAISELAWDTGELFF
once | - | TRBJ2-6 | TRBV4-1 | TGCGCCAGCAGCATAGTTTTCTCTGGGGCCAACGTCCTGACTTTC | CASSIVFSGANVLTF
- | TRBD2 | TRBJ2-3 | TRBV27 | TGTGCCAGCAGTTTAACCGGACTAGCGGGGGGCACAGATACGCAGTATTTT | CASSLTGLAGGTDTQYF
- | TRBD1 | TRBJ2-1 | TRBV12-3/TRBV12-4 | TGTGCCAGCAGTCATACAGGGGGCTGGCAGTTCTTC | CASSHTGGWQFF
few | - | TRBJ2-2 | TRBV7-9 | TGTGCCAGCAGTTCCGACCTCGGGACGTACACCGGGGAGCTGTTTTTT | CASSSDLGTYTGELFF
- | - | TRBJ2-5 | TRBV27 | TGTGCCAGCAGTTTGTACGGGATCCAAGAGACCCAGTACTTC | CASSLYGIQETQYF
- | - | TRBJ2-7 | TRBV19 | TGTGCCAGTAGTATGGGGTCGGAGCAGTACTTC | CASSMGSEQYF
- | - | TRBJ1-2 | TRBV29-1 | TGCAGCGTTGAAGACCTACGGACAGCCTATGGCTACACCTTC | CSVEDLRTAYGYTF
- | TRBD2 | TRBJ2-1 | TRBV7-8 | TGTGCCAGCAGCTTTGCGGCCGGGACTAGCGGGGGGAGCTCCTACAATGAGCAGTTCTTC | CASSFAAGTSGGSSYNEQFF
many | - | TRBJ2-2 | TRBV27 | TGTGCCAGCAGCTTAAGTTGGGGGAACACCGGGGAGCTGTTTTTT | CASSLSWGNTGELFF
- | - | TRBJ2-3 | TRBV6-5 | TGTGCCAGCAGCCATACTAGTGCTAGCACAGATACGCAGTATTTT | CASSHTSASTDTQYF
- | TRBD1 | TRBJ1-1 | TRBV19 | TGTGCCAGTAGTATTTTACCGGGCAGGGGGCCTGGGAACACTGAAGCTTTCTTT | CASSILPGRGPGNTEAFF
few | - | TRBJ2-2 | TRBV6-2/TRBV6-3 | TGTGCCAGCAGTTACTCGTTTGAGGGGACGACGAACACCGGGGAGCTGTTTTTT | CASSYSFEGTTNTGELFF
- | TRBD1 | TRBJ1-5 | TRBV20-1 | TGCAGTGCTATAGTAGGGGGACAGGGCGACTATCAGCCCCAGCATTTT | CSAIVGGQGDYQPQHF
- | - | TRBJ1-2 | TRBV7-4 | TGTGCCAGCAGCCCGGTGGGGGGAAAGAACTATGGCTACACCTTC | CASSPVGGKNYGYTF
- | TRBD1 | TRBJ1-6 | TRBV20-1 | TGCAGTGCTGAGGATCAGGGGGCTTCAAGCAATTCACCCCTCCACTTT | CSAEDQGASSNSPLHF
- | TRBD1 | TRBJ1-4 | TRBV20-1 | TGCAGTGCGACGGACAGGGGGGGAACTAATGAAAAACTGTTTTTT | CSATDRGGTNEKLFF
few | TRBD1 | TRBJ1-1 | TRBV7-9 | TGTGCCAGCAGCCACGGGACAGCCTGGAACACTGAAGCTTTCTTT | CASSHGTAWNTEAFF
few | - | TRBJ1-2 | TRBV2 | TGTGCCGGCCTGGACGAGGGCTATGGCTACACCTTC | CAGLDEGYGYTF
- | - | TRBJ2-2 | TRBV18 | TGTGCCAGCTCACCACCGGGGACCTTAAGCACCGGGGAGCTGTTTTTT | CASSPPGTLSTGELFF
few | - | TRBJ1-3 | TRBV19 | TGTGCCAGTAGCGAGGGCGGCTACTCTGGAAACACCATATATTTT | CASSEGGYSGNTIYF
many | - | TRBJ2-7 | TRBV6-1 | TGTGCCAGCAGTGAGGGCCCCCCGGAGGGGTCCTACGAGCAGTACTTC | CASSEGPPEGSYEQYF
- | TRBD2 | TRBJ2-1 | TRBV19 | TGTGCCAGTAGTGTCGCTAGCGGTCTCTCCTACAATGAGCAGTTCTTC | CASSVASGLSYNEQFF
- | TRBD1 | TRBJ2-7 | TRBV29-1 | TGCAGCGTTGAAATAGGGACAGGTTACGAGCAGTACTTC | CSVEIGTGYEQYF
few | - | TRBJ2-1 | TRBV7-9 | TGTGCCAGCAGCTTAGTGGCGGGTGGGCAGTTCTTC | CASSLVAGGQFF
few | TRBD2 | TRBJ2-5 | TRBV10-2 | TGCGCCAGCAGAACTAGCGGGGGGGCCCAAGAGACCCAGTACTTC | CASRTSGGAQETQYF
many | - | TRBJ2-1 | TRBV6-2/TRBV6-3 | TGTGCCAGCAGTTACTCGAACAATGAGCAGTTCTTC | CASSYSNNEQFF
few | - | TRBJ2-3 | TRBV6-1 | TGTGCCAGCAGCAAGGAATTGTTGACAGATACGCAGTATTTT | CASSKELLTDTQYF
- | - | TRBJ1-2 | TRBV27 | TGTGCCAGCAGTTTTTACGCAGGGAACTATGGCTACACCTTC | CASSFYAGNYGYTF
few | TRBD1 | TRBJ2-2 | TRBV4-1 | TGCGCCAGCACCCGACAGGGGGAGTATACCGGGGAGCTGTTTTTT | CASTRQGEYTGELFF
- | TRBD1 | TRBJ1-2 | TRBV12-3/TRBV12-4 | TGTGCCAGCAGTTTAGCGGGGACAGAAGTATATGGCTACACCTTC | CASSLAGTEVYGYTF
- | - | TRBJ2-2 | TRBV5-1 | TGCGCCAGCATTGAGAGAACCGGGGAGCTGTTTTTT | CASIERTGELFF
- | - | TRBJ2-2 | TRBV7-3 | TGTGCCAGCAGCTTAACGTTTGGGCGGGGGAACACCGGGGAGCTGTTTTTT | CASSLTFGRGNTGELFF
- | - | TRBJ1-1 | TRBV6-1 | TGTGCCAGCAGTCCCCTAAATGGGCAGGCAGAAGCTTTCTTT | CASSPLNGQAEAFF
- | - | TRBJ2-3 | TRBV28 | TGTGCCAGCAGCCCAATACCGGACCAGGGGCCTCTGGGGTGGGCGCAGTATTTT | CASSPIPDQGPLGWAQYF
few | TRBD2 | TRBJ2-3 | TRBV7-9 | TGTGCCAGCAGTTCCTCCCGACTAGCTGATACGCAGTATTTT | CASSSSRLADTQYF
few | - | TRBJ1-1 | TRBV7-4 | TGTGCCAGCAGCTTATTGATTATCGGCAAAACGAACACTGAAGCTTTCTTT | CASSLLIIGKTNTEAFF
few | TRBD1 | TRBJ1-4 | TRBV4-3 | TGCGCCAGCAGCCAAGATGGGACAGCTAATGAAAAACTGTTTTTT | CASSQDGTANEKLFF
few | - | TRBJ1-2 | TRBV12-5 | TGTGCTAGTGGTTTCTCCGTCGCAGATTTATACGACTATGGCTACACCTTC | CASGFSVADLYDYGYTF
- | - | TRBJ2-7 | TRBV9 | TGTGCCAGCAGCCCTACGCCCGGATCCTACGAGCAGTACTTC | CASSPTPGSYEQYF
few | - | TRBJ1-2 | TRBV27 | TGTGCCAGCAGTTTTTGGGGCCCCCTAGGAAACTATGGCTACACCTTC | CASSFWGPLGNYGYTF
- | - | TRBJ2-5 | TRBV29-1 | TGCAGCGTTGAATGGGATGAGTCAGAGACCCAGTACTTC | CSVEWDESETQYF
- | TRBD2 | TRBJ2-3 | TRBV7-8 | TGTGCCAGCAGCACAGGACTAGCGGGCACAGATACGCAGTATTTT | CASSTGLAGTDTQYF
few | - | TRBJ2-5 | TRBV27 | TGTGCCAGCAGGCCAGTGGGGGGCCTGGAGACCCAGTACTTC | CASRPVGGLETQYF
few | TRBD2 | TRBJ2-1 | TRBV19 | TGTGCCAGTAGTATTGGACGGACTAGCGGGGGGGCAAGGGCCTACAATGAGCAGTTCTTC | CASSIGRTSGGARAYNEQFF
- | TRBD1 | TRBJ1-2 | TRBV19 | TGTGCCAGTAGTATGCAGGGGGCTTACGGCTACACCTTC | CASSMQGAYGYTF
- | - | TRBJ2-2 | TRBV12-3/TRBV12-4 | TGTGCCAGCAGTCCAAATGGGGCTCCCGGGGAGCTGTTTTTT | CASSPNGAPGELFF
- | - | TRBJ2-3 | TRBV15 | TGTGCCACCAGCAGAGATGGATGGAGTGACCTGAGTGATCATACGCAGTATTTT | CATSRDGWSDLSDHTQYF
many | TRBD1 | TRBJ1-6 | TRBV27 | TGTGCCAGCAGTTTTATATGGGCAGGGGGCTATAATTCACCCCTCCACTTT | CASSFIWAGGYNSPLHF